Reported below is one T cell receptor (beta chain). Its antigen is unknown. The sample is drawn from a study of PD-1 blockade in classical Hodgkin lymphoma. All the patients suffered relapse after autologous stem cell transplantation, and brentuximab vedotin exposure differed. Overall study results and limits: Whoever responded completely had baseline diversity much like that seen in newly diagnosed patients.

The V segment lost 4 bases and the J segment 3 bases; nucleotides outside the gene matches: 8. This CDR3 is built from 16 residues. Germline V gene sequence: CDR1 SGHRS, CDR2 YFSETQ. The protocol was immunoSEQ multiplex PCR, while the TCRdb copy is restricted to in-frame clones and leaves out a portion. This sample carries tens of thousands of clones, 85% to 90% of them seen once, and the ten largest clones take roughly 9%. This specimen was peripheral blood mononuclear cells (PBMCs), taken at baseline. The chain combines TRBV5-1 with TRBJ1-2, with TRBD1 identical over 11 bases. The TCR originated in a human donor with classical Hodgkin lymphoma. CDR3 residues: CASSRKRTGGDYGYTF. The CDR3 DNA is TGCGCCAGCAGCAGAAAACGGACAGGGGGCGACTATGGCTACACCTTC.